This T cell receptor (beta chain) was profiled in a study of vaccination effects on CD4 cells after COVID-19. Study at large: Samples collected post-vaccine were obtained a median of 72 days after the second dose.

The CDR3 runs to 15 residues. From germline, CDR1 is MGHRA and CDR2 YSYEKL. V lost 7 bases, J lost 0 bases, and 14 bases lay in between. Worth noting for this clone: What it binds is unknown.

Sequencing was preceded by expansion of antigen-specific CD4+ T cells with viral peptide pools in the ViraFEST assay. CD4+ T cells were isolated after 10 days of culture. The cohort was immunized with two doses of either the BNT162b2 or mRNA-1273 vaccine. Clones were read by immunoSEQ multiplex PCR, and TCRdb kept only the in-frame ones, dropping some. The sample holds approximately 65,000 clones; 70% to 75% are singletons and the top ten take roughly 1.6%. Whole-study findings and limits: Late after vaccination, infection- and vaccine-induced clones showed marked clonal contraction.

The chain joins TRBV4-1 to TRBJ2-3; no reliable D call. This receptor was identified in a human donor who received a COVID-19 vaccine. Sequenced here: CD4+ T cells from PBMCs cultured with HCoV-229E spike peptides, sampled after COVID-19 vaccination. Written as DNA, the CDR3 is TGCGCCAGCAAGGGTCAGGCCCCTAGCACAGATACGCAGTATTTT. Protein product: CASKGQAPSTDTQYF.